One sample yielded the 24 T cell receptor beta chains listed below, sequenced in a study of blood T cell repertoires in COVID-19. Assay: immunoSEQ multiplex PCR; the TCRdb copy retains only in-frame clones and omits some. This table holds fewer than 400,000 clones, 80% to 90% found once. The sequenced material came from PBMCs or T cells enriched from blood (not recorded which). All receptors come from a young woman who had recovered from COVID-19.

The CDR3 DNA sequence: TGTGCCAGCAGCTTAGGGGCCTCCCAGGGCACAGATACGCAGTATTTT. It codes for CASSLGASQGTDTQYF. The V and J genes are TRBV7-9 and TRBJ2-3; D uncertain. Germline assignment: CDR1 SEHNR and CDR2 FQNEAQ (reference sequence). V was clipped by 1 base and J by 1 base, with 12 bases between them. This CDR3 has 16 residues.

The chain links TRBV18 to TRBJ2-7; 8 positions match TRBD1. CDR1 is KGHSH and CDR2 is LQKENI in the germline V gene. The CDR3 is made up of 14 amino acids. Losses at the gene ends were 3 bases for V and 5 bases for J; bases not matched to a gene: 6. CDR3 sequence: CASSPSGGVHEQYF. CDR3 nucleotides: TGTGCCAGCTCACCGTCAGGGGGCGTGCACGAGCAGTACTTC.

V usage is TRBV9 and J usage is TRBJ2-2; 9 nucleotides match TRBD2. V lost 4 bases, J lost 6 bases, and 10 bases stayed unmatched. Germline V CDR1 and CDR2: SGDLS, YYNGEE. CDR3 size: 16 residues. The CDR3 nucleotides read TGTGCCAGCAGCCCCGGTCCTAGCGGGACCCCCGGGGAGCTGTTTTTT. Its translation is CASSPGPSGTPGELFF. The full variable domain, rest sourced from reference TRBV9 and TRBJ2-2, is DSGVTQTPKHLITATGQRVTLRCSPRSGDLSVYWYQQSLDQGLQFLIQYYNGEERAKGNILERFSAQQFPDLHSELNLSSLELGDSALYFCASSPGPSGTPGELFFGEGSRLTVL.

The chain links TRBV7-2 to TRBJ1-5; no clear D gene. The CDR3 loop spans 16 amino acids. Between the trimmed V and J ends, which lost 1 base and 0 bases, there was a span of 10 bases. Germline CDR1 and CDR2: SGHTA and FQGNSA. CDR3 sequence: CASSLESGNSNQPQHF. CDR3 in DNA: TGTGCCAGCAGCTTAGAGTCGGGGAATAGCAATCAGCCCCAGCATTTT.

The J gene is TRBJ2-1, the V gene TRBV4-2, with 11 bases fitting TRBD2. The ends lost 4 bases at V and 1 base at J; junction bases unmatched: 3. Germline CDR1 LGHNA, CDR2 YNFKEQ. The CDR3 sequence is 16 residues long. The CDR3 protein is CASSPSGGRSYNEQFF. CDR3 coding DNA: TGTGCCAGCAGCCCTAGCGGGGGGCGATCCTACAATGAGCAGTTCTTC.

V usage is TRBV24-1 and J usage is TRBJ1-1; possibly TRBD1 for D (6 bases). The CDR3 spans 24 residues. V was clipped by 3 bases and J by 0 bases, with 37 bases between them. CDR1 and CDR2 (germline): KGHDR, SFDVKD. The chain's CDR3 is CATSDLVGQPNETPCHLLNTEAFF. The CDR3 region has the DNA TGTGCCACCAGTGATCTTGTCGGACAGCCAAATGAAACCCCCTGTCATTTGCTGAACACTGAAGCTTTCTTT.

The DNA of the CDR3 is TGTGCCAGCAGCCCCCAGGGGATCCCCTACAATGAGCAGTTCTTC. Protein: CASSPQGIPYNEQFF. The chain employs TRBV9 and TRBJ2-1, with D perhaps matching TRBD1 (6 bases). The CDR3 sequence is 15 residues long. CDR1 and CDR2 from the germline V gene are SGDLS and YYNGEE. V was clipped by 4 bases and J by 2 bases, with 13 bases between them. Full variable domain (outside the CDR3, taken from reference TRBV9 and TRBJ2-1): DSGVTQTPKHLITATGQRVTLRCSPRSGDLSVYWYQQSLDQGLQFLIQYYNGEERAKGNILERFSAQQFPDLHSELNLSSLELGDSALYFCASSPQGIPYNEQFFGPGTRLTVL.

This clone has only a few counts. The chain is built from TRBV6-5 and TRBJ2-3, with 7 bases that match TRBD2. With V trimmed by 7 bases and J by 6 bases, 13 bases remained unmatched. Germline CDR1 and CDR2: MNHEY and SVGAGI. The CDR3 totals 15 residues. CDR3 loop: CASMGWRGNTDTQYF. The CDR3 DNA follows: TGTGCCAGCATGGGGTGGCGGGGGAACACCGATACGCAGTATTTT.

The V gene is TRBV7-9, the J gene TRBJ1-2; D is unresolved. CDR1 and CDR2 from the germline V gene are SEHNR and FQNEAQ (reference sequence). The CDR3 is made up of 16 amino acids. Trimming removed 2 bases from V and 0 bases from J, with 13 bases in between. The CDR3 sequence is CASSLSFGGTNYGYTF. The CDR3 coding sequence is TGTGCCAGCAGCTTAAGTTTTGGCGGAACTAACTATGGCTACACCTTC.

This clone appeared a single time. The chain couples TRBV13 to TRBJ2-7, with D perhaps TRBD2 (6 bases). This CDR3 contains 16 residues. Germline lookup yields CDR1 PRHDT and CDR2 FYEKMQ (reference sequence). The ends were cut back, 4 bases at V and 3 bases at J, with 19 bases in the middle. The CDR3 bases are TGTGCCAGCAGCTACCTCTATCCCGGGGGACGCTACGAGCAGTACTTC. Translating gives CASSYLYPGGRYEQYF.

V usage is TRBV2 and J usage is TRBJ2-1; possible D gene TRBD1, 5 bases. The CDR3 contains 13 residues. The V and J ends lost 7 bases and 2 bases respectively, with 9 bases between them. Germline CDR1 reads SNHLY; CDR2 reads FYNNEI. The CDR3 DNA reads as TGTGCCAGCACCCAGGGCCCCTACAATGAGCAGTTCTTC. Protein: CASTQGPYNEQFF.

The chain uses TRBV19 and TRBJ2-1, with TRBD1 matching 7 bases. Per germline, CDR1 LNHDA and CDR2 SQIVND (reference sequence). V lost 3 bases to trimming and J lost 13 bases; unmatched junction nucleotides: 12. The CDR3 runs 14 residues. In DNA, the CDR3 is TGTGCCAGTAGTATCCGACAGGGCAGAGTCCCCCAGTTCTTC. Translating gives CASSIRQGRVPQFF.

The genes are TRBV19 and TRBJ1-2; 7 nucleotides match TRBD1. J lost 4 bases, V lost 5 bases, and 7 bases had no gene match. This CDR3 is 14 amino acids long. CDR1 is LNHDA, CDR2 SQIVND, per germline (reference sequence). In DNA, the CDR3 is TGTGCCAGTAGTTCTGGACAGGCACTCTATGGCTACACCTTC. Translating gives CASSSGQALYGYTF.

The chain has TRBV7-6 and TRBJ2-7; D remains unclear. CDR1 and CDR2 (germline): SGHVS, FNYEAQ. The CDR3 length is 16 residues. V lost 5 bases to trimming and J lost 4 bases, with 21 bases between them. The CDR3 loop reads CASSPTDGGIAYEQYF. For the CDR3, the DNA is TGTGCCAGCAGCCCCACCGACGGCGGAATTGCTTACGAGCAGTACTTC.

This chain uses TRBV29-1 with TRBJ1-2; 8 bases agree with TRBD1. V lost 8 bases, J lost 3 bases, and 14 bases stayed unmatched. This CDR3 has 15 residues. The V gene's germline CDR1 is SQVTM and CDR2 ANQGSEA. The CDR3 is CSTSPGQAADYGYTF. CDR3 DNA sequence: TGCAGCACGTCACCGGGACAGGCAGCCGACTATGGCTACACCTTC.

The CDR3 reads CASSLTDATYEQYF. The CDR3 nucleotides are TGTGCCAGCAGCCTCACTGATGCAACCTACGAGCAGTACTTC. The gene calls are TRBV9 and TRBJ2-7; no definite D call. This CDR3 region has 14 residues. The germline V gene encodes CDR1 SGDLS and CDR2 YYNGEE. V was trimmed by 4 bases and J by 2 bases, leaving 13 bases between them.

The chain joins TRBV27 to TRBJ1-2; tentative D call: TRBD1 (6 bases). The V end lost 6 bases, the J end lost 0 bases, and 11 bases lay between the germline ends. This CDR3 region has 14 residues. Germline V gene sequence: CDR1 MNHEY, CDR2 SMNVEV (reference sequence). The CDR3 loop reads CASRPAGANYGYTF. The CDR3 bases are TGTGCCAGCAGACCCGCAGGGGCTAACTATGGCTACACCTTC.

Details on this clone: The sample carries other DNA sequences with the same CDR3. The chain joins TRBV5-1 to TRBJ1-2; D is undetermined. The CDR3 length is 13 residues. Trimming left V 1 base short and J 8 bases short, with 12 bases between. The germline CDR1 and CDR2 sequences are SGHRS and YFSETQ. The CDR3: CASSLRGQRGYTF. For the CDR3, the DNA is TGCGCCAGCAGCTTGCGGGGTCAAAGAGGCTACACCTTC.

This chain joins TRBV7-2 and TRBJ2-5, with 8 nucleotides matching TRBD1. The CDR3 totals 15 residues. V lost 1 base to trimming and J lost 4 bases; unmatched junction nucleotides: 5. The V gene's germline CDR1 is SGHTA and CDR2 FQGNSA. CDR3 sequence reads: CASSLGTGLTETQYF. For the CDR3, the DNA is TGTGCCAGCAGCTTAGGGACAGGGCTGACAGAGACCCAGTACTTC.

The CDR3 DNA reads TGTGCCAGCAGTGAAGGTCCACAAAGCTATGGCTACACCTTC. Translated: CASSEGPQSYGYTF. The chain recombines TRBV6-1 with TRBJ1-2, with D hard to call. The V gene lost 1 base and the J gene lost 4 bases, with 10 bases spanning the gap. CDR3 length: 14 amino acids. Germline lookup yields CDR1 MNHNS and CDR2 SASEGT.

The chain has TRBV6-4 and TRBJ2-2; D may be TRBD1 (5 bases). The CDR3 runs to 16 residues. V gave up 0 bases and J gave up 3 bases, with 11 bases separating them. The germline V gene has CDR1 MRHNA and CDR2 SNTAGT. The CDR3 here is CASSDSAGKDTGELFF. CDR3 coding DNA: TGTGCCAGCAGTGACTCGGCAGGGAAGGACACCGGGGAGCTGTTTTTT.

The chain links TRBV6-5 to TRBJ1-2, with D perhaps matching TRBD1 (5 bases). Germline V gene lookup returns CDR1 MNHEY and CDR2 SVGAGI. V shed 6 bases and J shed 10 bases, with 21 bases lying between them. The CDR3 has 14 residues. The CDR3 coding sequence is TGTGCCAGCAGATTTACTGGGGGGGAAATCGACTACACCTTC. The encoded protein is CASRFTGGEIDYTF.

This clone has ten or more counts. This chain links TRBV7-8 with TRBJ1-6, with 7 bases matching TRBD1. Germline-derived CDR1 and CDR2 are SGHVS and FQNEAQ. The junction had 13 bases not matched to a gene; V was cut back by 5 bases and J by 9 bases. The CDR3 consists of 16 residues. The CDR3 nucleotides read TGTGCCAGCAGCCAGTCCTCACAGGGGCTCGCTTCACCCCTCCACTTT. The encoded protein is CASSQSSQGLASPLHF. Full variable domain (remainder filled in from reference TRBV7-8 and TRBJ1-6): GAGVSQSPRYKVAKRGQDVALRCDPISGHVSLFWYQQALGQGPEFLTYFQNEAQLDKSGLPSDRFFAERPEGSVSTLKIQRTQQEDSAVYLCASSQSSQGLASPLHFGNGTRLTVT.

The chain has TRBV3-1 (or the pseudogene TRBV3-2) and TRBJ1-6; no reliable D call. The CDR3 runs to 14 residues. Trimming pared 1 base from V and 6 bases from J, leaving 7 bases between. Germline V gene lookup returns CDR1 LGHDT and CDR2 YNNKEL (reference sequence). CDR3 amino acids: CASSQAFSNSPLHF. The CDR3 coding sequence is TGTGCCAGCAGCCAAGCCTTTTCTAATTCACCCCTCCACTTT.